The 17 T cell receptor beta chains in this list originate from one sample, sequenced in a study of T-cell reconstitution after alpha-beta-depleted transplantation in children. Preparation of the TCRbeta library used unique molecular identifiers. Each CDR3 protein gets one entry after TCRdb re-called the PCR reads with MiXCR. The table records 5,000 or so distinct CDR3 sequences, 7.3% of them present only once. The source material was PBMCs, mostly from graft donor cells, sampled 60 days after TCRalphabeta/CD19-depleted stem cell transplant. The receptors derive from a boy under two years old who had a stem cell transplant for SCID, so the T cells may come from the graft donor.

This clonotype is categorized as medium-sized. The chain's CDR3 is CASSRAGNQPQHF. DNA of the CDR3: TGTGCCAGCAGCCGCGCGGGTAATCAGCCCCAGCATTTT. The chain links TRBV7-9 to TRBJ1-5; D unresolved. Germline V gene data show CDR1 as SEHNR and CDR2 as FQNEAQ (reference sequence). The CDR3 is made up of 13 amino acids. Trimming cost V 5 bases and J 4 bases, with 9 bases left between them.

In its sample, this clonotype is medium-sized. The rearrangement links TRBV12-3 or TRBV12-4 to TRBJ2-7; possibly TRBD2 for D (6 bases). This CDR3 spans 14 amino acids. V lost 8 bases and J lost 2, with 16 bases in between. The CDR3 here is CASPGLIFTYEQYF. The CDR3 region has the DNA TGTGCCAGCCCGGGACTTATCTTTACCTACGAGCAGTACTTC.

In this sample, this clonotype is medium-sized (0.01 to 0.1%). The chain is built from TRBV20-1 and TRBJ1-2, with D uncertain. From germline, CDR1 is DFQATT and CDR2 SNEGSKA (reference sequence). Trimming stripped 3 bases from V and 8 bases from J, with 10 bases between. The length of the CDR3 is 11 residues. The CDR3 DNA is TGCAGTGCTAGGACGGTCTGGGGCTACACCTTC. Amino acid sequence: CSARTVWGYTF.

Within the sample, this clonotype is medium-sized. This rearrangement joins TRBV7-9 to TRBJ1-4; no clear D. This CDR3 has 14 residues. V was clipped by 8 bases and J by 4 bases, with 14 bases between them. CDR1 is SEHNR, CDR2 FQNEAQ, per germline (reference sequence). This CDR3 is CASVEWEGNEKLFF. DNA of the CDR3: TGTGCCAGCGTCGAGTGGGAGGGTAATGAAAAACTGTTTTTT.

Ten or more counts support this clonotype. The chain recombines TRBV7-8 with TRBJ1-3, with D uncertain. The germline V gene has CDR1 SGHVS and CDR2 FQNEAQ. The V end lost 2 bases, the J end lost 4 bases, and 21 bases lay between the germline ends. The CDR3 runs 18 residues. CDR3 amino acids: CASSLFSHGPWPGNTIYF. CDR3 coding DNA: TGTGCCAGCAGCTTATTCAGCCACGGTCCCTGGCCCGGAAACACCATATATTTT.

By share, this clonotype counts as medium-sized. The DNA for the CDR3 is TGTGCCAGCAGCCCGATTAGACAGGCCAAGCGGATGAACACTGAAGCTTTCTTT. This sequence encodes CASSPIRQAKRMNTEAFF. The V and J genes are TRBV4-2 and TRBJ1-1; maybe TRBD1 (6 bases). This CDR3 comprises 18 residues. Germline loops: CDR1 LGHNA, CDR2 YNFKEQ. V was trimmed by 4 bases and J by 0 bases, leaving 21 bases between them.

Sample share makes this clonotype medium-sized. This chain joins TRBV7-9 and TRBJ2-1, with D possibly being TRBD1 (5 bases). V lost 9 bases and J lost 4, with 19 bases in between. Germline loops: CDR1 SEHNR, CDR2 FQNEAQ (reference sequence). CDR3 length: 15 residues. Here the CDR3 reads CASSQACRTYNEQFF. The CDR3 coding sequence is TGTGCCAGTTCACAAGCGTGCCGGACATACAATGAGCAGTTCTTC.

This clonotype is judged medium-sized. Here the CDR3 DNA reads TGTGCCAGCAGCTTAACAGCTGTCCAAGAGACCCAGTACTTC. Amino acid sequence: CASSLTAVQETQYF. The chain combines TRBV7-3 with TRBJ2-5; no clear D gene. Per germline, CDR1 SGHTA and CDR2 FQGTGA. Trimming took 0 bases from V and 1 from J, leaving 6 bases between them. This CDR3 is 14 amino acids long.

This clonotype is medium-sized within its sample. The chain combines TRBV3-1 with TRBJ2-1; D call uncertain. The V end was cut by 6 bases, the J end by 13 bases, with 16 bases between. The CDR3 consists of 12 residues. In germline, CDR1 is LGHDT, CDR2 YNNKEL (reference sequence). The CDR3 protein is CASRSGPAAQFF. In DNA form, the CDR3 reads TGTGCCAGCAGATCCGGCCCAGCCGCTCAGTTCTTC.

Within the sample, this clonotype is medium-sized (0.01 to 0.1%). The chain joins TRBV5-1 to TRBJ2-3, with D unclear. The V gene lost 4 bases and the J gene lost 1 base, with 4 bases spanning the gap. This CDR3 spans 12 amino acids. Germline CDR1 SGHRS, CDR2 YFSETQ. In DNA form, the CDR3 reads TGCGCCAGCAGCAGGGGCACAGATACGCAGTATTTT. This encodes CASSRGTDTQYF.

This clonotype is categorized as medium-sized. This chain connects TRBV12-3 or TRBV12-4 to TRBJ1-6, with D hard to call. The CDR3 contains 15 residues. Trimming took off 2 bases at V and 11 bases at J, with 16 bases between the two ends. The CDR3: CASSLSPRGGAPLHF. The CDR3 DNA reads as TGTGCCAGCAGTTTATCCCCTCGTGGCGGGGCACCCCTCCACTTT.

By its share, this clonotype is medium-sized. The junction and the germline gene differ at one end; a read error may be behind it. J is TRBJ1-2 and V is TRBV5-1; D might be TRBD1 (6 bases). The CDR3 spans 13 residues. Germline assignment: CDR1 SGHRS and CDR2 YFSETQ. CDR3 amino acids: CASSLARGGRASF. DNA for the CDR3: TGCGCCAGCAGCTTGGCCCGGGGGGGCCGGGCCTCCTTC.

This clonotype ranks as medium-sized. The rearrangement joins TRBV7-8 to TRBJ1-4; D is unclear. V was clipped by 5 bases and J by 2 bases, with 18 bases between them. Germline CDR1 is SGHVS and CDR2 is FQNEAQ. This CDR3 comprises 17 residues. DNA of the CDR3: TGTGCCAGCAGCCCTCGGCACCCCCTGCCCACTAATGAAAAACTGTTTTTT. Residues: CASSPRHPLPTNEKLFF.

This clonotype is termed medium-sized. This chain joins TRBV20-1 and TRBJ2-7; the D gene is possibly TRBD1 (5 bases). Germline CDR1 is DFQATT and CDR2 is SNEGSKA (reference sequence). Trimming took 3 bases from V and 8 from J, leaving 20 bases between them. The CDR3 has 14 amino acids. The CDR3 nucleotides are TGCAGTGCTAGCCCCTGGGTCAGGGCGGATCAGCAGTACTTC. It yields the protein CSASPWVRADQQYF.

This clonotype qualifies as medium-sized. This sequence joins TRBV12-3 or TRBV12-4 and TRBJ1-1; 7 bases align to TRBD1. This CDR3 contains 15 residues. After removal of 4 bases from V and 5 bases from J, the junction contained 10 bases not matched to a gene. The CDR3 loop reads CASSWGRGRGTEAFF. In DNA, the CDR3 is TGTGCCAGCAGTTGGGGGAGGGGGCGCGGGACTGAAGCTTTCTTT.

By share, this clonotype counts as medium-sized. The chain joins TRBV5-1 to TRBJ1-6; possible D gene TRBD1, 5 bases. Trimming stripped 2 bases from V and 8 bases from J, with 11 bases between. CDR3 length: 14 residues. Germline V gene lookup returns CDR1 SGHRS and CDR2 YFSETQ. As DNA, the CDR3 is TGCGCCAGCAGCTTTGGGGGAGCCGATTCACCCCTCCACTTT. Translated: CASSFGGADSPLHF.

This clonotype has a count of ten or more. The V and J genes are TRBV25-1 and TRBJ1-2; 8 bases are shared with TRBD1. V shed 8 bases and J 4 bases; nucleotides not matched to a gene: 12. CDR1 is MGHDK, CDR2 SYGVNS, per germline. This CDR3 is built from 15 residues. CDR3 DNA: TGTGCCAGCTTTACACGACAGGGGACAATCTATGGCTACACCTTC. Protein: CASFTRQGTIYGYTF.